Below, 17 T cell receptor beta chains from the same sample are listed, as sequenced in a study of blood T cell repertoires in COVID-19. Data came from immunoSEQ multiplex PCR; TCRdb stores just in-frame clones and leaves some out. The table has 300,000 or so clones, roughly 87% seen once. The source material was PBMCs or T cells enriched from blood (not recorded which). The receptors here all came from a woman aged 30 to 39 who had recovered from COVID-19.

The CDR3 here is CASSRDSDSGNTIYF. The CDR3 bases are TGTGCCAGCTCACGGGACAGTGACTCTGGAAACACCATATATTTT. The chain couples TRBV18 to TRBJ1-3; 7 nucleotides line up with TRBD1. Trimming removed 4 bases from V and 0 bases from J; junction bases left unmatched: 3. Germline V gene lookup returns CDR1 KGHSH and CDR2 LQKENI. The CDR3 sequence is 15 residues long.

The chain links TRBV7-9 to TRBJ2-3, with 7 bases fitting TRBD2. In germline, CDR1 is SEHNR, CDR2 FQNEAQ (reference sequence). This CDR3 region has 16 residues. J lost 4 bases, V lost 6 bases, and 13 bases had no gene match. In DNA form, the CDR3 reads TGTGCCAGCAGTCCTCTTAGCGGGTCGGTAGCAGATACGCAGTATTTT. Its protein is CASSPLSGSVADTQYF.

The J gene is TRBJ2-1, the V gene TRBV18, with TRBD2 matching over 7 bases. The CDR3 covers 16 residues. Per germline, CDR1 KGHSH and CDR2 LQKENI. J was trimmed by 0 bases and V by 6 bases; bases with no gene match: 8. DNA for the CDR3: TGTGCCAGCTCTGGGGGGGGTGCGAGCTCCTACAATGAGCAGTTCTTC. Residues: CASSGGGASSYNEQFF.

This clone was recorded once. The CDR3 loop is CAWSVSGTSGSPLHF. The CDR3 DNA is TGTGCCTGGAGTGTGAGTGGCACCTCGGGTTCACCCCTCCACTTT. V gene TRBV30 combines with J gene TRBJ1-6, with D uncertain. V dropped 0 bases and J dropped 9 bases, with 15 bases sitting between them. The CDR3 contains 15 residues. CDR1 and CDR2 (germline): GTSNPN, SVGIG (reference sequence).

This clone was seen only a few times. The chain employs TRBV6-5 and TRBJ2-7, with a tentative D call TRBD1 (5 bases). The V end was cut by 6 bases, the J end by 6 bases, with 9 bases between. Germline loops: CDR1 MNHEY, CDR2 SVGAGI. The CDR3 spans 11 residues. CDR3 protein: CASRAGFEQYF. The CDR3 DNA follows: TGTGCCAGCAGGGCAGGGTTCGAGCAGTACTTC.

This clone was observed a few times. The J gene is TRBJ1-3, the V gene TRBV7-2; D possibly corresponds to TRBD1 (5 bases). In germline, CDR1 is SGHTA, CDR2 FQGNSA. The CDR3 covers 16 residues. Trimming stripped 1 base from V and 0 bases from J, with 10 bases between. The CDR3 spells CASSLVAGLSGNTIYF. CDR3 DNA sequence: TGTGCCAGCAGCTTAGTGGCAGGGCTCTCTGGAAACACCATATATTTT. Full variable domain (rest looked up from reference TRBV7-2 and TRBJ1-3): GAGVSQSPSNKVTEKGKDVELRCDPISGHTALYWYRQSLGQGLEFLIYFQGNSAPDKSGLPSDRFSAERTGGSVSTLTIQRTQQEDSAVYLCASSLVAGLSGNTIYFGEGSWLTVV.

As regards this clone: At one boundary the junction diverges from the germline segment, which might be a read error. The chain has TRBV19 and TRBJ1-1; TRBD1 matches at 8 bases. CDR1 is LNHDA, CDR2 SQIVND, per germline (reference sequence). The CDR3 runs 13 residues. The CDR3 coding sequence is TGTGCCAGTAGTAGCCGGGACAGGCTTGAAACTTTCTTT. It is translated as CASSSRDRLETFF.

This rearrangement joins TRBV10-2 to TRBJ1-2, with D tentatively TRBD1 (5 bases). Germline lookup yields CDR1 WSHSY and CDR2 SAAADI. The CDR3 spans 12 residues. V gave up 9 bases and J gave up 5 bases, with 13 bases separating them. The CDR3 coding sequence is TGCGCCAGTTCACAGGACCTATATGGCTACACCTTC. Amino acids: CASSQDLYGYTF.

The chain links TRBV7-9 to TRBJ1-6; D is perhaps TRBD1 (6 bases). V was trimmed by 0 bases and J by 7 bases, leaving 10 bases between them. CDR3 length: 15 residues. CDR1 is SEHNR and CDR2 is FQNEAQ in the germline V gene (reference sequence). The CDR3 protein is CASSLAGGQNSPLHF. The CDR3 region has the DNA TGTGCCAGCAGCTTAGCCGGGGGGCAAAATTCACCCCTCCACTTT.

The CDR3 DNA follows: TGCGCCAGCAGCTTGGGACAGGTACCAAACTACGAGCAGTACTTC. It specifies CASSLGQVPNYEQYF. The chain has TRBV5-1 and TRBJ2-7; maybe TRBD1 (6 bases). The germline V gene has CDR1 SGHRS and CDR2 YFSETQ. The ends were cut back, 0 bases at V and 3 bases at J, with 13 bases in the middle. The CDR3 loop spans 15 amino acids.

This clone was recorded once. This chain links TRBV7-9 with TRBJ2-1, with 8 bases matching TRBD1. This CDR3 is 16 amino acids long. V shed 4 bases, J shed 2 bases, and the junction held 7 bases outside the gene matches. Per the germline V gene, CDR1 is SEHNR and CDR2 is FQNEAQ (reference sequence). The CDR3 DNA follows: TGTGCCAGCAGCTCGATATCGGGACAGGCCTACAATGAGCAGTTCTTC. Its protein is CASSSISGQAYNEQFF.

Only a few counts were recorded for this clone. This chain links TRBV30 with TRBJ1-6; 7 nucleotides line up with TRBD1. Germline V gives CDR1 GTSNPN, CDR2 SVGIG (reference sequence). This CDR3 has 17 amino acids. V lost 3 bases and J lost 4; bases outside the gene matches: 12. Here the CDR3 DNA reads TGTGCCTGGAGCCTTTCACAGGGGCACCCATATAATTCACCCCTCCACTTT. Translating it yields CAWSLSQGHPYNSPLHF.

The chain links TRBV4-3 to TRBJ1-2; TRBD1 agrees at 8 bases. The junction had 8 bases not matched to a gene; V was cut back by 2 bases and J by 3 bases. CDR3 length: 16 residues. Per the germline V gene, CDR1 is LGHNA and CDR2 is YSLEER. The CDR3 bases are TGCGCCAGCAGCCAATGGTCGGACAGGGAGGACTATGGCTACACCTTC. Its protein is CASSQWSDREDYGYTF.

This chain joins TRBV24-1 and TRBJ1-4, with D unclear. Looked up from germline, CDR1 is KGHDR and CDR2 is SFDVKD. V lost 9 bases, J lost 7 bases, and 14 bases lay in between. This CDR3 contains 13 residues. CDR3 sequence (DNA): TGTGCCACCGGAGGGTCGGAGAGTGAAAAACTGTTTTTT. Protein sequence: CATGGSESEKLFF.

J is TRBJ2-2 and V is TRBV11-1, with 9 bases lining up with TRBD1. The ends lost 1 base at V and 5 bases at J; junction bases unmatched: 5. From germline, CDR1 is SGHAT and CDR2 FQDESV (reference sequence). This CDR3 is built from 16 residues. The CDR3 nucleotides are TGTGCCAGCAGCTTAGGGGGACAGGGTTTAACCGGGGAGCTGTTTTTT. Its translation: CASSLGGQGLTGELFF.

The chain links TRBV7-9 to TRBJ2-3, with D possibly being TRBD2 (7 bases). Trimming took 1 base from V and 4 from J, leaving 21 bases between them. This CDR3 has 18 amino acids. The germline gives CDR1 SEHNR, CDR2 FQNEAQ (reference sequence). CDR3 DNA sequence: TGTGCCAGCAGCTTAGACCTCTGGGGGGGCACAAACGCAGATACGCAGTATTTT. It is translated as CASSLDLWGGTNADTQYF.

This chain joins TRBV24-1 and TRBJ1-2, with TRBD1 identical over 9 bases. This CDR3 has 14 amino acids. With V trimmed by 4 bases and J by 6 bases, 5 bases remained unmatched. Germline V lookup: CDR1 KGHDR, CDR2 SFDVKD. CDR3 in DNA: TGTGCCACCAGTGACCGGGACAGGGTGGATGGCTACACCTTC. Residues: CATSDRDRVDGYTF.